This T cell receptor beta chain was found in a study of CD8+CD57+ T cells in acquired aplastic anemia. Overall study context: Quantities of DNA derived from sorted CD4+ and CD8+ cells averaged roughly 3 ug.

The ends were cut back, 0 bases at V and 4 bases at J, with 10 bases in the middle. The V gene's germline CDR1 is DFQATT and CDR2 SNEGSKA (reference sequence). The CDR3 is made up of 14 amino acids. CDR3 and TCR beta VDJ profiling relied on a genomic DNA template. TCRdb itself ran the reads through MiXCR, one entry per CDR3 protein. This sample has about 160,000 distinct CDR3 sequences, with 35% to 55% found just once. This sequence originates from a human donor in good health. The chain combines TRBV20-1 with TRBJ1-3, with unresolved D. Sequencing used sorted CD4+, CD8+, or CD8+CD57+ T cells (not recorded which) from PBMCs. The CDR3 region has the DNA TGCAGTGCTAGAGACCCCCGAAGCGGAAACACCATATATTTT. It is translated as CSARDPRSGNTIYF.